This T cell receptor (beta chain) was profiled in a study of T cells and Merkel cell carcinoma outcomes. The study, taken as a whole, reports: Reportedly, T-cell repertoire with density predicts Merkel cell carcinoma outcomes.

This clone has just one count. The target antigen is unknown. Libraries were prepared by immunoSEQ multiplex PCR; TCRdb keeps only in-frame clonotypes and omits some of them. The sample records some 6,500 clones, roughly 88% being singletons. Germline lookup yields CDR1 SNHLY and CDR2 FYNNEI. V lost 4 bases to trimming and J lost 2 bases; unmatched junction nucleotides: 4. CDR3 length equals 14 residues. This sequence was found in a human donor with Merkel cell carcinoma. The rearrangement links TRBV2 to TRBJ2-5; 7 nucleotides agree with TRBD2. The specimen sequenced was tumor tissue from Merkel cell carcinoma. This CDR3 reads CASSVLRGQETQYF. CDR3 in DNA: TGTGCCAGCAGTGTTTTGCGGGGGCAAGAGACCCAGTACTTC.